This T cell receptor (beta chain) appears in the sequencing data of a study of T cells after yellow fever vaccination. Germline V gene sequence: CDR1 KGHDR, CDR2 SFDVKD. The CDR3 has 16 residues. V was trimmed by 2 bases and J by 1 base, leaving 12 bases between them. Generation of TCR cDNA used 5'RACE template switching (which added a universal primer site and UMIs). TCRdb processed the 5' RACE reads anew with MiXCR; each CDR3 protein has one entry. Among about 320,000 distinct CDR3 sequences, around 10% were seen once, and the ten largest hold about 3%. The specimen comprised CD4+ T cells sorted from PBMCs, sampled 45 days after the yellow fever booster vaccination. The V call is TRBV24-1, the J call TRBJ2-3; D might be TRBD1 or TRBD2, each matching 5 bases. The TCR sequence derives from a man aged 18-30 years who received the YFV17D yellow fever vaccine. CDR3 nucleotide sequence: TGTGCCACCAGTGATTCGAGGGGTGCGGGCACAGATACGCAGTATTTT. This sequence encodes CATSDSRGAGTDTQYF.